This is a list of T cell receptor beta chains from one sample in a study of CD8 T cells in Susac syndrome. TCRdb re-called the immunoSEQ multiplex PCR reads with MiXCR, one entry per CDR3 protein. The data show more than 250,000 distinct CDR3 sequences, about 91% seen once. Source material: CD4+ T cells from PBMCs. Source of these receptors: a human donor with multiple sclerosis. Both conserved end residues are part of each CDR3. The D gene is left open where the match is weak. Where a row states a size, it is once, few, many or the class of an expanded clone; other rows omit it.

cdr3_nt cdr3_aa d_call j_call clone_size v_call
TGCAGTGCTAAGGCGACAGGGTTGTTTGGCAATGAGCAGTTCTTC CSAKATGLFGNEQFF TRBD1 TRBJ2-1 NA TRBV20-1
TGTGCCAGCAGCTTAGCGTCACGGGGCCGTCACAGACCCCAGCATTTT CASSLASRGRHRPQHF NA TRBJ1-5 NA TRBV7-8
TGTGCCAGCAGTTCAAGGGCCCGGGGTTCTGAAGCTTTCTTT CASSSRARGSEAFF NA TRBJ1-1 NA TRBV7-2
TGCAGTGCCCAGACGACGCGAGGTCGCTCCTACGAGCAGTACTTC CSAQTTRGRSYEQYF NA TRBJ2-7 NA TRBV20-1
TGTGCCACCAGTGACCCGGTCTATGGCTACACCTTC CATSDPVYGYTF NA TRBJ1-2 NA TRBV24-1
TGTGCCAGTTCCGGGGGGTTAACAGGCCGCTCTGGGGCCAACGTCCTGACTTTC CASSGGLTGRSGANVLTF TRBD2 TRBJ2-6 NA TRBV7-2
TGCAGTGCTAGTTGGGGACACCTGAACACTGAAGCTTTCTTT CSASWGHLNTEAFF NA TRBJ1-1 NA TRBV20-1
TGTGCCACCAGCAGGACCTCGCGAGCGCGGGTTGGCAGAGCTGGGGATCAGCCCCAGCATTTT CATSRTSRARVGRAGDQPQHF NA TRBJ1-5 NA TRBV15
TGTGCCAGCAGCCGGGGACAGGAGTGGTTACAGCCCCAGCATTTT CASSRGQEWLQPQHF TRBD1 TRBJ1-5 NA TRBV7-8
TGCAGCGTTGCATCGGGACTGCAGTTCTTC CSVASGLQFF NA TRBJ2-1 NA TRBV29-1
TGTGCCTGGAGTAGTAGTAGATCTAACTATGGCTACACCTTC CAWSSSRSNYGYTF NA TRBJ1-2 NA TRBV30
TGCAGCGTTGGACAGTCGGGAACCGGGGAGCTGTTTTTT CSVGQSGTGELFF NA TRBJ2-2 NA TRBV29-1
TGTGCCAGCAGCTTTGGTGGGGGAGCGACCTACAATGAGCAGTTCTTC CASSFGGGATYNEQFF NA TRBJ2-1 NA TRBV5-4
TGCAGCGCCGGGACAGTGAACACTGAAGCTTTCTTT CSAGTVNTEAFF TRBD1 TRBJ1-1 NA TRBV29-1
TGTGCCAGCAGCTTATCTGGTGGGACAGGTTCCCCGTATGGCTACACCTTC CASSLSGGTGSPYGYTF TRBD1 TRBJ1-2 once TRBV7-2
TGCGCCAGTAGCAACAGGAGGAACACCGGGGAGCTGTTTTTT CASSNRRNTGELFF NA TRBJ2-2 NA TRBV4-3
TGTGCCAGCAGTTTACTAGGGAAACTGGAGACCCAGTACTTC CASSLLGKLETQYF NA TRBJ2-5 NA TRBV27
TGTGCCAGCAGTGCGGTACTCCAAGAGACCCAGTACTTC CASSAVLQETQYF NA TRBJ2-5 few TRBV6-1
TGCGCCAGCAGCTTGCGGCAGTCCTACGAGCAGTACTTC CASSLRQSYEQYF NA TRBJ2-7 NA TRBV5-1
TGTGCCAGCAGCTTAGTTCTGAATAGGGAAGCTTTCTTT CASSLVLNREAFF NA TRBJ1-1 NA TRBV7-2
TGTGCCAGCAGCGACAGACAGATCTCACAGGCTTTCTTT CASSDRQISQAFF NA TRBJ1-1 NA TRBV7-9
TGTGCCAGCTCACCTTCGAGTGATGTTGAAGCTTTCTTT CASSPSSDVEAFF NA TRBJ1-1 NA TRBV18
TGTGCCATCAGTGAGGGGGCGGTTGGCGGACCCTATGGCTACACCTTC CAISEGAVGGPYGYTF NA TRBJ1-2 once TRBV10-3
TGTGCCAGCAGTCAAACTCCGACCCAAGGGCATCAGCCCCAGCATTTT CASSQTPTQGHQPQHF NA TRBJ1-5 once TRBV12-3/TRBV12-4
TGTGCCAGCAGTTACCAGGGACTCTACGAGCAGTACTTC CASSYQGLYEQYF NA TRBJ2-7 NA TRBV6-6
TGCGCCAGCAGGCGGGGACAGATGAGCACAGATACGCAGTATTTT CASRRGQMSTDTQYF NA TRBJ2-3 NA TRBV5-1
TGTGCCTGGAGTCGGACGGGTCAGCCCCAGCATTTT CAWSRTGQPQHF NA TRBJ1-5 NA TRBV30
TGTGCCAGCAGCCAAGGGTTGGGGCTACCACCTACTCACTTATCTAACTACGAGCAGTACTTC CASSQGLGLPPTHLSNYEQYF NA TRBJ2-7 NA TRBV4-2
TGTGCCAGCAGCTTACTCAGCCCGGTAACAGATACGCAGTATTTT CASSLLSPVTDTQYF NA TRBJ2-3 NA TRBV11-2
TGTGCCAGCAGCCGCAACAGGGTCGGGGGTGAAGCTTTCTTT CASSRNRVGGEAFF NA TRBJ1-1 NA TRBV4-2
TGTGCCACCGCCGAGACTAGCGGTGTTGTCGATGAGCAGTTCTTC CATAETSGVVDEQFF TRBD2 TRBJ2-1 few TRBV24-1
TGTGCCAGCTCACCCCACAGAAAGGATGAGCAGTTCTTC CASSPHRKDEQFF NA TRBJ2-1 once TRBV18
TGTGCCAGCAGTCAGCACAGCGGAACCCAGTACTTC CASSQHSGTQYF NA TRBJ2-5 NA TRBV12-3/TRBV12-4
TGTGCCAGCAGGGGCGGGACAGGTAATCAGCCCCAGCATTTT CASRGGTGNQPQHF TRBD1 TRBJ1-5 NA TRBV12-3/TRBV12-4
TGTGCCAGCAGACCCCAGACTAGCGGGTCTCCTAGCACAGATACGCAGTATTTT CASRPQTSGSPSTDTQYF TRBD2 TRBJ2-3 NA TRBV28
TGCGCCAGCAGTAGTCGGACAGGGGGGAATTCACCCCTCCACTTT CASSSRTGGNSPLHF TRBD1 TRBJ1-6 NA TRBV5-1
TGTGCCAGCAGCTTAGCAAGGCCAGGGCTGAACACTGAAGCTTTCTTT CASSLARPGLNTEAFF NA TRBJ1-1 NA TRBV7-6
TGTGCCAGTAGTATGTACGCATGGGGGAGTAGCGGGAGTCGGAACACCGGGGAGCTGTTTTTT CASSMYAWGSSGSRNTGELFF TRBD2 TRBJ2-2 NA TRBV19
TGTGCCAGCAGCCATGGGGGCACTGAAGCTTTCTTT CASSHGGTEAFF NA TRBJ1-1 NA TRBV6-6
TGTGCCAGCAGTAGATTGAGAGGACACCTCTCCAAGAACACTGAAGCTTTCTTT CASSRLRGHLSKNTEAFF NA TRBJ1-1 NA TRBV12-3/TRBV12-4
TGTGCCAGCCCCGAGAAAGGAAACCTCTCTGGGGCCAACGTCCTGACTTTC CASPEKGNLSGANVLTF NA TRBJ2-6 NA TRBV6-1
TGCGCCAGCAGCATACCGGGAGAAAATTCACCCCTCCACTTT CASSIPGENSPLHF NA TRBJ1-6 NA TRBV5-1
TGCGCCAGCAGCCGTAGCCGGTTACCAGATACGCAGTATTTT CASSRSRLPDTQYF NA TRBJ2-3 NA TRBV4-3
TGTGCCAGCAGCCTCCACCTGGGGGGGGCCTACGAGCAGTACTTC CASSLHLGGAYEQYF TRBD2 TRBJ2-7 NA TRBV9
TGCGCCAGCAGCCAAGATATTAGCGATAATCGCGAGACCCAGTACTTC CASSQDISDNRETQYF NA TRBJ2-5 NA TRBV4-1
TGCAGCGTTGAAAGGAACTACGAGCAGTACTTC CSVERNYEQYF NA TRBJ2-7 NA TRBV29-1